This T cell receptor (beta chain) is from a study of identical twins. Study findings and constraints: Excess low generation probability was seen in twin-shared out-of-frame alpha sequences.

Unique molecular identifiers were present on the cDNA, which also gained a universal primer site by template switching. TCRdb re-called the 5' RACE reads through MiXCR, storing one row per CDR3 protein. The sample has fewer than 500,000 distinct CDR3 sequences, approximately 14% seen once. This clonotype was observed many times. What it binds is unknown. The donor group consisted entirely of healthy Caucasians. Unmatched junction bases numbered 5, after V lost 6 bases and J lost 4 bases. Germline CDR1 is LGHNA and CDR2 is YSLEER. The CDR3 has 16 amino acids. This sample also belongs to another study, concerning yellow fever vaccine responses in identical twins.

The chain recombines TRBV4-3 with TRBJ2-2; 13 bases agree with TRBD2. The sequence came from a woman aged 18-29 years in good health. The sample consisted of CD4+ T cells sorted from blood. In nucleotides, the CDR3 is TGCGCCAGCAGAGGACTAGCGGGGGTGGCCACCGGGGAGCTGTTTTTT. Amino acids: CASRGLAGVATGELFF.